A selection of T cell receptor beta chains follows, all from one sample in a study of T-cell memory formation after mild COVID-19. TCRdb reprocessed the 5' RACE reads via MiXCR and lists one record per CDR3 protein. This table has a few hundred thousand distinct CDR3 sequences, roughly 10% appearing once. Sequencing used PBMCs or a T cell subset sorted from them (not recorded which). These receptor sequences come from a man younger than 30 who had mild COVID-19 (a few samples of this study predate the infection). Cell type and time point are not known. Each CDR3 is given with its conserved first and last residue. D genes are given only for firm matches. The listing skips clone size in some rows; elsewhere it reads once, few, many or a size class.

abundance	j_gene	v_gene	d_gene	CDR3nt	CDR3aa
NA	TRBJ2-5	TRBV5-1	TRBD1	TGCGCCAGCAGCGTCCGGGACAGCTACCCCCAAGAGACCCAGTACTTC	CASSVRDSYPQETQYF
few	TRBJ2-3	TRBV24-1	TRBD2	TGTGCCACCAGTGGAAGTGTAGCGGGGGGCACAGATACGCAGTATTTT	CATSGSVAGGTDTQYF
few	TRBJ1-2	TRBV18	NA	TGTGCCAGCTCACCAAGAGACCTCTATGGCTACACCTTC	CASSPRDLYGYTF
many	TRBJ2-7	TRBV12-3/TRBV12-4	TRBD2	TGTGCCAGCAGCCGGGACTATCTCTACGAGCAGTACTTC	CASSRDYLYEQYF
NA	TRBJ2-2	TRBV4-2	NA	TGTGCCAGCAGCCAAATCACGGGGGCGAACACCGGGGAGCTGTTTTTT	CASSQITGANTGELFF
NA	TRBJ2-7	TRBV18	TRBD2	TGTGCCAGCTCACGACTAGCGGGGGACACCTACGAGCAGTACTTC	CASSRLAGDTYEQYF
NA	TRBJ1-2	TRBV18	NA	TGTGCCAGCCACCCTGGGAGCTATGGCTACACCTTC	CASHPGSYGYTF
few	TRBJ2-2	TRBV12-3/TRBV12-4	TRBD1	TGTGCCAGCAGACCCGGGACAGGGAACACCGGGGAGCTGTTTTTT	CASRPGTGNTGELFF
NA	TRBJ2-1	TRBV20-1	TRBD2	TGCAGTGCTAATGGGGCTAGCGGGTTGTACAATGAGCAGTTCTTC	CSANGASGLYNEQFF
few	TRBJ2-1	TRBV5-1	NA	TGCGCCAGCAGCTTACAAGGGGCTAATGAGCAGTTCTTC	CASSLQGANEQFF
NA	TRBJ1-1	TRBV7-9	NA	TGTGCCAGCAGCTCGACCCCGGAGAGAAGGACTGAAGCTTTCTTT	CASSSTPERRTEAFF
NA	TRBJ2-5	TRBV7-2	NA	TGTGCCAGTAAGGGGGGGTGGGAGACCCAGTACTTC	CASKGGWETQYF
few	TRBJ1-1	TRBV7-6	NA	TGTGCCAGCCACACACTGTCGGCTGAAGCTTTCTTT	CASHTLSAEAFF
many	TRBJ1-2	TRBV6-6	NA	TGTGCCAGCAGTTCCCACCGGGACCTCAGAAGGGACTATGGCTACACCTTC	CASSSHRDLRRDYGYTF
NA	TRBJ2-7	TRBV5-5	NA	TGTGCCAGCAGCCGCGGGACAGTTAAGTCGTACGAGCAGTACTTC	CASSRGTVKSYEQYF
NA	TRBJ2-1	TRBV15	TRBD2	TGTGCCACCAGCAGAGCGGCTAGCGGGGCTAGGGTCTTC	CATSRAASGARVF
NA	TRBJ1-1	TRBV14	NA	TGTGCCAGCAGCCCCTCCGGACTGGACACTGAAGCTTTCTTT	CASSPSGLDTEAFF
few	TRBJ2-7	TRBV12-3/TRBV12-4	NA	TGTGCCAGCAGTTTAGCGCGGTGGGAGCAGTACTTC	CASSLARWEQYF
NA	TRBJ1-1	TRBV20-1	NA	TGCAGTGCTAGAGGGGGATTGAACACTGAAGCTTTCTTT	CSARGGLNTEAFF
many	TRBJ2-1	TRBV7-9	NA	TGTGCCAGCAGCTTATCGTTCGACAATGAGCAGTTCTTC	CASSLSFDNEQFF
few	TRBJ2-1	TRBV24-1	TRBD2	TGTGCCACCAGTGATTTGCGCGTAGGGGAGGGCAATGAGCAGTTCTTC	CATSDLRVGEGNEQFF
many	TRBJ2-5	TRBV7-6	NA	TGTGCCAGCAGCTTAATGGAGACCCAGTACTTC	CASSLMETQYF
few	TRBJ2-5	TRBV11-2	TRBD1	TGTGCCAGCAGCTTCGACTTACAGGGGGCGTTTCAGACCCAGTACTTC	CASSFDLQGAFQTQYF
NA	TRBJ1-5	TRBV7-8	TRBD1	TGTGCCAGCAGCTTACGGGACAGGGGGCAACTCTATCAGCCCCAGCATTTT	CASSLRDRGQLYQPQHF
few	TRBJ2-1	TRBV24-1	NA	TGTGCCACCAGTGATTCGGGGAGCTCCTACAATGAGCAGTTCTTC	CATSDSGSSYNEQFF
NA	TRBJ2-7	TRBV5-1	NA	TGCGCCAGCTCCACCTACGAGCAGTACTTC	CASSTYEQYF
NA	TRBJ1-6	TRBV5-1	NA	TGCGCCAGCAGCGAAACAGACAATTCACCCCTCCACTTT	CASSETDNSPLHF
once	TRBJ2-5	TRBV4-1	NA	TGCGCCAGCAGCCACGTCCGTGTACAAACTAAAGAGACCCAGTACTTC	CASSHVRVQTKETQYF
many	TRBJ2-7	TRBV5-1	TRBD1	TGCGCCAGCAGCTTGGGACAGGGGGACTACGAGCAGTACTTC	CASSLGQGDYEQYF
many	TRBJ2-7	TRBV15	NA	TGTGCCACCAGCAGAGGCAGAGGCTCCTACGAGCAGTACTTC	CATSRGRGSYEQYF
few	TRBJ2-1	TRBV29-1	NA	TGCAGCGTTGGGTGGATGGGGAATGAGCAGTTCTTC	CSVGWMGNEQFF
few	TRBJ1-6	TRBV28	NA	TGTGCCAGCAGCCGCTGGAAAGGCAGATCGCGGAATTCACCCCTCCACTTT	CASSRWKGRSRNSPLHF
few	TRBJ2-1	TRBV7-8	TRBD1	TGTGCCAGCAGCTTAGGGGGACAGTTCTCCTACAATGAGCAGTTCTTC	CASSLGGQFSYNEQFF
many	TRBJ1-5	TRBV6-2/TRBV6-3	NA	TGTGCCAGCAGTTACGATTTATCGGGGCAGCCCCAGCATTTT	CASSYDLSGQPQHF
NA	TRBJ2-1	TRBV5-5	NA	TGTGCCAGCAGCTTGGTAGGCCTACGCGATGAGCAGTTCTTC	CASSLVGLRDEQFF